This T cell receptor beta chain stems from a study of cytomegalovirus exposure and HLA in healthy donors. Looking at the study overall: Genotyping of 430 or so donors showed that 70% to 90% belonged to the Caucasian-associated ancestry cluster.

The study ran its PCR with 60 Vbeta and 13 Jbeta primers. The protocol was immunoSEQ multiplex PCR, while the TCRdb copy is restricted to in-frame clones and leaves out a portion. The sample records 180,000 or so clones, 82% being singletons. A remark on this clone: The identical CDR3 is also encoded by other nucleotide sequences in the sample.

The origin of this receptor is a boy between 2 and 10 years old in good health and CMV-seronegative. The specimen sequenced was PBMCs.

In nucleotides, the CDR3 is TGTGCCAGCAGTGGAAGGACAGGGTATGATTCCGGGGAGCTGTTTTTT. Protein: CASSGRTGYDSGELFF. The chain joins TRBV5-4 to TRBJ2-2; 8 bases are shared with TRBD1. In germline, CDR1 is SGHNT, CDR2 YYREEE (reference sequence). CDR3 length: 16 residues. J lost 6 bases, V lost 5 bases, and 12 bases had no gene match.